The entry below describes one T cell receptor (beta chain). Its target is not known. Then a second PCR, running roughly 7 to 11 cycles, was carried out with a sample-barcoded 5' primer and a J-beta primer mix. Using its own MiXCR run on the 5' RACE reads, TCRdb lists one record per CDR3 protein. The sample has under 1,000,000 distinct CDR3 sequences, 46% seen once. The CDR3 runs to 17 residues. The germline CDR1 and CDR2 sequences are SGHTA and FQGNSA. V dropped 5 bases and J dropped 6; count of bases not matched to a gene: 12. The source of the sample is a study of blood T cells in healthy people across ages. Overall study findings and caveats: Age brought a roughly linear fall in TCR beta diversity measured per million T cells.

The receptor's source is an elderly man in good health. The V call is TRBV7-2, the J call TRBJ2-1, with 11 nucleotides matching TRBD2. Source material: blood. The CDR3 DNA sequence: TGTGCCAGCAGCCCGAAAACCACTAGCGGGAGTAGCAATGAGCAGTTCTTC. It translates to CASSPKTTSGSSNEQFF.